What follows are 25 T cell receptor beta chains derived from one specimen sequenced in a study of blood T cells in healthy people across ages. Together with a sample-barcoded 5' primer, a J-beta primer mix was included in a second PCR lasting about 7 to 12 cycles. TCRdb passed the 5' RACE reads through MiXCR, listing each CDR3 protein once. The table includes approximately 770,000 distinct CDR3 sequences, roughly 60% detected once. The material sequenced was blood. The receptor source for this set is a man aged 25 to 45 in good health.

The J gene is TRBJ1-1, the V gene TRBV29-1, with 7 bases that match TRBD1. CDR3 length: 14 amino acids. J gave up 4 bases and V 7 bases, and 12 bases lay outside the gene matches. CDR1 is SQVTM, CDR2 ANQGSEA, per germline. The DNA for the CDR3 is TGCAGCGCTACTTCGACAGGGTCTCTCACTGAAGCTTTCTTT. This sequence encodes CSATSTGSLTEAFF.

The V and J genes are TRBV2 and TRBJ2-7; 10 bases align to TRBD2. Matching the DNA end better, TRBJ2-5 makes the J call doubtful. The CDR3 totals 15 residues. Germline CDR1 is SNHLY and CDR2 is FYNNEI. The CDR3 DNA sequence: TGTGCCAGCAGTGAAGAGCGGGGGGGAGGGGAGACCCAGTACTTC. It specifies CASSEERGGGETQYF.

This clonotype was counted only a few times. The CDR3 region has the DNA TGTGCCATCAGTGAGACGGGAGGGGCGGATACGCAGTATTTT. Its protein is CAISETGGADTQYF. This rearrangement joins TRBV10-3 to TRBJ2-3; TRBD2 matches at 8 bases. The junction had 4 bases not matched to a gene; V was cut back by 2 bases and J by 6 bases. CDR3 size: 14 residues. CDR1 is ENHRY, CDR2 SYGVKD, per germline.

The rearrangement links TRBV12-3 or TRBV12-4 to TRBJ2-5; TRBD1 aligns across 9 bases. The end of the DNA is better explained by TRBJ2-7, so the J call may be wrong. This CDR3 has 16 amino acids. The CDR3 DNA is TGTGCCAGCAGTTTCCCCGCGGGACAGGGTCTCTACGAGCAGTACTTC. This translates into CASSFPAGQGLYEQYF.

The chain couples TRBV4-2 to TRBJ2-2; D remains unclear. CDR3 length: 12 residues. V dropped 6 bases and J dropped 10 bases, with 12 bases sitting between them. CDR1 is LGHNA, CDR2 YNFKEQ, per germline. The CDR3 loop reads CASRSTSAELFF. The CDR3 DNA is TGTGCCAGCAGGTCCACAAGCGCGGAGCTGTTTTTT.

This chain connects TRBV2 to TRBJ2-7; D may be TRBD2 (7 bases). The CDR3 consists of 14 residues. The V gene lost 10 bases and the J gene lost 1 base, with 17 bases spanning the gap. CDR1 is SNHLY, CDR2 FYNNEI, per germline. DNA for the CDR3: TGTGCCACTAAGAGGGGGGGCGCATCCTACGAGCAGTACTTC. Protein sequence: CATKRGGASYEQYF.

CDR3 DNA sequence: TGTGCCAGCAGTGAATTGGTAGATACGCAGTATTTT. This translates into CASSELVDTQYF. The chain combines TRBV25-1 with TRBJ2-3; D is undetermined. Trimming took 1 base from V and 5 from J, leaving 4 bases between them. Germline V gene sequence: CDR1 MGHDK, CDR2 SYGVNS. The CDR3 length is 12 residues.

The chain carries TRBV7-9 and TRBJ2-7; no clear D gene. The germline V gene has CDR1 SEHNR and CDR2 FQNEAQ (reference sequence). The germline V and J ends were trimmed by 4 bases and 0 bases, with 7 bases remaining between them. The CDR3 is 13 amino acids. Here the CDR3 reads CASSSPTSYEQYF. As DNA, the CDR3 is TGTGCCAGCAGCTCCCCAACCTCCTACGAGCAGTACTTC.

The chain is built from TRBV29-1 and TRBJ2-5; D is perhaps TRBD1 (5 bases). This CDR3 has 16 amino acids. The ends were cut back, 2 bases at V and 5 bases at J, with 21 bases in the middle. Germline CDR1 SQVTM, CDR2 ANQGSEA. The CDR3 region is CSVEIPVRQLFETQYF. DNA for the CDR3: TGCAGCGTTGAAATCCCCGTCCGACAGCTCTTCGAGACCCAGTACTTC.

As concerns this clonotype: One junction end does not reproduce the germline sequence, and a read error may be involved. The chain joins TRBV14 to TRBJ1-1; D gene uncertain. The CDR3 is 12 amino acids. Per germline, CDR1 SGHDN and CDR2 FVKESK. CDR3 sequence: CASSLLNTEAFF. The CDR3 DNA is TGTGCCAGTAGCCTCTTGAACACTGAAGCTTTCTTT.

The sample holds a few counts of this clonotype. CDR3 DNA: TGTGCCAGCAGTCCCGGCGGAGCAACTAATGAAAAACTGTTTTTT. Protein: CASSPGGATNEKLFF. The chain joins TRBV12-3 or TRBV12-4 to TRBJ1-4; D is uncertain. Trimming took 5 bases from V and 0 from J, leaving 10 bases between them. This CDR3 is built from 15 residues.

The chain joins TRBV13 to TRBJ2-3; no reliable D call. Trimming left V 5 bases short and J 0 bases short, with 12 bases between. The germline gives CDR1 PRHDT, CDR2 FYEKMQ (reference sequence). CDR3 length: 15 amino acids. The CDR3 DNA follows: TGTGCCAGCAGCCCCCGTGACAAGAGCACAGATACGCAGTATTTT. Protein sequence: CASSPRDKSTDTQYF. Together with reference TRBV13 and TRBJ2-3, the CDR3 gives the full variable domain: AAGVIQSPRHLIKEKRETATLKCYPIPRHDTVYWYQQGPGQDPQFLISFYEKMQSDKGSIPDRFSAQQFSDYHSELNMSSLELGDSALYFCASSPRDKSTDTQYFGPGTRLTVL.

The CDR3, as DNA: TGCGCCAGCAGCCAAGATGGGCAGGGTTGGTATGAGCAGTTCTTC. Encoded protein: CASSQDGQGWYEQFF. The chain is built from TRBV4-3 and TRBJ2-1; perhaps TRBD1 as D (5 bases). The CDR3 has 15 residues. CDR1 is LGHNA and CDR2 is YSLEER in the germline V gene. Trimming left V 0 bases short and J 8 bases short, with 14 bases between.

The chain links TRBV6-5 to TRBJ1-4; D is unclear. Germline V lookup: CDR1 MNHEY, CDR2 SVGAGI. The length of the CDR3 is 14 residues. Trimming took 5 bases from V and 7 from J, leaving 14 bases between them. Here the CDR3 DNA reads TGTGCCAGCAGTGAGCCGGGCACCCGTGAAAAACTGTTTTTT. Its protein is CASSEPGTREKLFF.

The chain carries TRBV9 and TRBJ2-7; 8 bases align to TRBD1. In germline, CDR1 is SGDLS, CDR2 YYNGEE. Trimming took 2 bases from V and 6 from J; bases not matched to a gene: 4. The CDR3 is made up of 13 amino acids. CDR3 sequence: CASSVGQGSEQYF. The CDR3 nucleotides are TGTGCCAGCAGCGTCGGACAGGGAAGCGAGCAGTACTTC.

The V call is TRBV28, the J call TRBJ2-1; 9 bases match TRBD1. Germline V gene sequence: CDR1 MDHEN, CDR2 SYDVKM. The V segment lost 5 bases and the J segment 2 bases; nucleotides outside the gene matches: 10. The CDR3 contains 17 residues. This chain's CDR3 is CASSSLGTGLTYNEQFF. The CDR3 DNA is TGTGCCAGCAGTAGTTTAGGGACAGGGCTCACCTACAATGAGCAGTTCTTC. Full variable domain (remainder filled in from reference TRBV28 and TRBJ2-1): DVKVTQSSRYLVKRTGEKVFLECVQDMDHENMFWYRQDPGLGLRLIYFSYDVKMKEKGDIPEGYSVSREKKERFSLILESASTNQTSMYLCASSSLGTGLTYNEQFFGPGTRLTVL.

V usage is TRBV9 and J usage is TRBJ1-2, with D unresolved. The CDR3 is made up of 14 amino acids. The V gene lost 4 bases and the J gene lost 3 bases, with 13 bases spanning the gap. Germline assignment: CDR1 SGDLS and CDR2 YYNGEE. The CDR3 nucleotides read TGTGCCAGCAGCACCCGAGGCCTTGACTATGGCTACACCTTC. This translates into CASSTRGLDYGYTF.

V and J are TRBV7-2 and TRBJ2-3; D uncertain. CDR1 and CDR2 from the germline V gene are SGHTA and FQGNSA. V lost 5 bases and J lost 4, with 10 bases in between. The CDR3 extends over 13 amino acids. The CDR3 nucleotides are TGTGCCAGCAGCCCATCGGTGTCAGATACGCAGTATTTT. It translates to CASSPSVSDTQYF.

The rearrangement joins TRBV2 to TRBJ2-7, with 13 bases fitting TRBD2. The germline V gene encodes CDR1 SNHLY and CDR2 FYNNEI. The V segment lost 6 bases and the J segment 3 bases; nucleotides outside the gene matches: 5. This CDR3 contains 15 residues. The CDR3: CASRGLAGASYEQYF. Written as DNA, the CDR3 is TGTGCCAGCAGAGGACTAGCGGGAGCTAGCTACGAGCAGTACTTC.

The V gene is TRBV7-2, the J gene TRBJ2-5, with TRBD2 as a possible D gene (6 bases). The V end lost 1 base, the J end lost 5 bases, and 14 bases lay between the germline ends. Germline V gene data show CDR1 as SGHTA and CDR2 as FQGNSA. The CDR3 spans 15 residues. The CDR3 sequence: CASSLVWGVWETQYF. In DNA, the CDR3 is TGTGCCAGCAGCTTAGTGTGGGGGGTATGGGAGACCCAGTACTTC.

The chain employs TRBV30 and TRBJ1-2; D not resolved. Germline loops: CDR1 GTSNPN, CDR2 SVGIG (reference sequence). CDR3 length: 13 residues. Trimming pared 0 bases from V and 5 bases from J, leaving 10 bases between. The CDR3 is CAWSVRVEYGYTF. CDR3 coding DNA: TGTGCCTGGAGTGTACGGGTGGAGTATGGCTACACCTTC.

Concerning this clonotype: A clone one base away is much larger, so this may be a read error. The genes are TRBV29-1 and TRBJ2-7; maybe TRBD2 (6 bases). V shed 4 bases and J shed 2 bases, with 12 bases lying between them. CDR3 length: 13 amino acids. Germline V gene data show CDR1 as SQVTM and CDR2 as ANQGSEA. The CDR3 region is CSVAVAATYEQYF. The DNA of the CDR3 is TGCAGCGTTGCAGTAGCGGCAACCTACGAGCAGTACTTC.

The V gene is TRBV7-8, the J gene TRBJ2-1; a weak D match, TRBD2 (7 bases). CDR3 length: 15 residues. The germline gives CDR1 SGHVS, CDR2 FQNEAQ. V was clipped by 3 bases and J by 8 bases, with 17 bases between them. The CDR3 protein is CASSLGGPFTDEQFF. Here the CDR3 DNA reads TGTGCCAGCAGCTTGGGGGGGCCCTTTACGGATGAGCAGTTCTTC.

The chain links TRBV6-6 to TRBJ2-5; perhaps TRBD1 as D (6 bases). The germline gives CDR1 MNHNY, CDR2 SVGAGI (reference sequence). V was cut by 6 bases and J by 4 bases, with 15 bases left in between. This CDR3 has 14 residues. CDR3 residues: CASRDSGVSETQYF. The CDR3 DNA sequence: TGTGCCAGCAGGGATTCAGGGGTTTCAGAGACCCAGTACTTC.

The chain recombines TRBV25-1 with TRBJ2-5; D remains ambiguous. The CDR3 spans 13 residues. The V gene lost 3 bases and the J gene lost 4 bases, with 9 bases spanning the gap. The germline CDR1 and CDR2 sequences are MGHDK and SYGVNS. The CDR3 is CASSDGRGETQYF. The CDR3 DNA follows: TGTGCCAGCAGTGATGGGCGAGGAGAGACCCAGTACTTC.